This TCR beta chain derives from a study of spatial heterogeneity in lung cancer. Whole-study context: Sequencing consistently turned up more beta-chain sequences than alpha-chain sequences.

Study conclusions and caveats: Ubiquitous expanded tumor TCRs surfaced in blood more at resection than they did at follow-up.

This clonotype was picked up a small number of times. Its antigen is undetermined. This sample's time point: sample taken at primary tumor resection. In each case, whole RNA from tumor, nontumor lung or frozen PBMC was sequenced unsorted. The 55 to 90 donors had untreated early-stage non-small cell lung cancer. CDR1 is MNHEY and CDR2 is SMNVEV in the germline V gene (reference sequence). Trimming shortened V by 8 bases and J by 3 bases, and 14 bases separated the two germline ends. The length of the CDR3 is 14 residues. Unique molecular identifiers, one per molecule, were present on every TCR cDNA molecule. TCRdb reprocessed the 5' RACE reads with MiXCR, giving one entry per CDR3 protein. Here the sample spans about 41,000 distinct CDR3 sequences, about 12% being singletons.

This chain joins TRBV27 and TRBJ2-1, with D perhaps TRBD2 (7 bases). This clonotype originated in a female donor with early-stage non-small cell lung cancer. Sequenced material: PBMCs, taken at surgery. This CDR3 reads CASHGGTNYNEQFF. The CDR3 bases are TGTGCCAGCCACGGGGGGACAAACTACAATGAGCAGTTCTTC.